This TCR beta chain was identified during a study of cytomegalovirus exposure and HLA in healthy donors listed by TCRdb under 2017. A note on the overall study: An earlier analysis of some 620 of the donors reported around 280 Gb of sequence data and some 110 million unique TCR beta sequences obtained from roughly 180 million T cells. To study patterns of TCR occurrence, a later analysis re-analyzed previously published TCR beta repertoires from 666 donors and added high-resolution HLA genotyping. The T cell repertoires of under 700 subjects were profiled by immunosequencing and related to cytomegalovirus serostatus. The number of donors typed differed by locus, with 629-630 for A, B, C, DRB1 and DQB1, over 500 for DQA1, 600 to 610 for DPA1, and 450 to 480 for DPB1. Five DR-DQ haplotypes were treated as single units for association and clustering because of strong linkage in the cohort. Donor age, sex, ethnicity and CMV serostatus were collected together with the repertoire data. All discovery cohort repertoires had been generated on a single sequencing platform. An earlier analysis of about 620 of the donors applied high-throughput TCR beta sequencing to assess whether each TCR beta V gene segment acted as functional or pseudogenic. An early release that covered some 640 HLA-typed donors contained approximately 320 gigabases of sequencing data and about 84 million unique TCR sequences. Among about 400 genotyped donors of the cohort, an average of about 240,000 unique TCR beta nucleotide sequences was sequenced per donor, of which roughly 17% were non-productive. The genetic ancestry cluster associated with self-reported Caucasian donors included 81% of the roughly 400 genotyped donors. In addition to the first cohort of hundreds of subjects, a separate validation cohort of over 90 different subjects was used. In a later genetic analysis, genome-wide SNP genotypes for about three fifths of the roughly 670 donors were used, and that subset was treated as a discovery cohort. Rather than drawing on any new phenotypic data, the later analysis identified candidate immune exposures from TCR beta sequences and the way those sequences occurred across donors. To predict cytomegalovirus infection status, the study brought together high-throughput TCR immunosequencing, statistical association of individual TCRs with disease status, and machine learning. The study was designed to test whether signatures of past pathogen exposure could be identified by cataloging public T cell receptors. HLA typing included class I and class II loci at four-digit resolution.

Libraries came from the immunoSEQ multiplex PCR assay. For the multiplex PCR, a mixture combining 60 forward primers for TCR Vbeta segments and 13 reverse primers for TCR Jbeta segments was used. A multiplex PCR assay on genomic DNA amplified the CDR3 region of rearranged TCR beta genes. The Illumina HiSeq System was used to sequence the amplified TCR beta libraries as 87-base-pair reads. The authors' pipeline ran thus. A later analysis counted around 72 million unique TCR beta chains across the approximately 700 repertoires, and some 12 million of these chains were shared by at least two donors. Raw reads were error-corrected and collapsed into unique sequences by a nearest-neighbor algorithm in which closely related sequences were merged to remove PCR and sequencing errors. V, D and J gene segments were assigned by aligning CDR3 sequences to IMGT reference sequences. Each retained sequence needed at least a six-nucleotide match to both a V gene segment and a J gene segment. Rearrangements were classified as productive when the CDR3 lacked stop codons and remained in frame with V and J, and all other rearrangements were classified as non-productive. Following IMGT convention, CDR3 was defined as the stretch from the second conserved V-encoded cysteine to the conserved J-encoded phenylalanine. Sequences without an unambiguous match to a single V gene segment were excluded from the earlier analysis of 500 to 700 of the donors. In an earlier analysis of about 590 of the donors, a V segment was called functional when productive rearrangements were above 56.7%, and segregating when the standard deviation between donors exceeded 5%. A statistical classification framework was developed to diagnose cytomegalovirus status using the catalog of TCR beta chain sequences. In a later analysis, TCR nucleotide sequences were compared against IMGT/GENE-DB human TR gene sequences so that V and J genes could be assigned. In a later analysis, CDR3 sequences and most-parsimonious VDJ recombination scenarios were assigned using the TCRdist pipeline. In a later analysis, every TCR beta chain was defined by the combination of its CDR3 amino acid sequence and its V-gene family, and reads without a unique V-gene family were dropped. In a later analysis, around 600 highly shared, low-generation-probability nucleotide sequences were removed to address suspected cross-contamination and a sequencing artifact. A later analysis calculated a clonal expansion index for each public chain from normalized within-repertoire ranks of inferred template counts. Generation probabilities in a later analysis came from a VDJ recombination model fitted to out-of-frame rearrangements, and those results were checked against IGoR. In a later analysis, TCR-TCR, TCR-HLA and TCR-CMV co-occurrence was scored with hypergeometric tests, and a repertoire-size bias correction was applied to TCR pairs. A later analysis estimated false discovery rates by permuting HLA or CMV assignments 20 times. In a later analysis, co-occurring TCRs were grouped using DBSCAN, with TCRdist sequence similarity added in when clustering inside HLA-allele-positive subsets. Repertoires with fewer than 30,000 or more than 120,000 public chains, plus five repertoires with anomalous nucleotide sharing, were excluded from co-occurrence clustering. TCRdb re-hosts the immuneACCESS table, in-frame sequences only. Its copies lack some clones; in the studies checked, an unresolved V gene accounts for under half of them, and the cause for the rest is not known. Clone size and V and J calls were adopted from that table, with D and trimming inferred from the DNA. This sample holds 80,000 to 130,000 clones; around three quarters were observed only once. The top ten clones comprise 3% to 4.5% of the sample.

A remark on this clone: Its antigen target is currently unknown. Base qualities are not provided; no much larger clone lies one nucleotide away.

The cohort comprised 670 or so healthy bone marrow donors. All cohort members were sampled while nominally healthy, although unrecorded immune exposures were likely present. The donor tested CMV seropositive and was one of the 289 seropositive cohort members. Every donor gave a peripheral blood sample, and the peripheral blood mononuclear cells from that sample were used for TCR beta sequencing. The Qiagen DNeasy Blood Extraction Kit was used to extract genomic DNA from the blood cell samples. V is shortened by 4 bases, J by 4 bases, and the region joining them spans 7 bases. CDR1 and CDR2 are drawn from the germline V gene: KGHSH, LQKENI. The CDR3 runs 12 residues from the cysteine to the phenylalanine. The only DNA kept is the CDR3, 36 bases in frame from the first base. Overall results and qualifications from the work: A later analysis reported that several top co-occurrence clusters appeared linked to parvovirus B19, influenza, CMV and Epstein-Barr virus. It was suggested by the authors that the approach could potentially be generalized to other disease states and immunological phenotypes. Correlated functional status among segregating V segments might be attributable to linkage disequilibrium, but an unknown experimental factor could not be ruled out. An association between a missense DCLRE1C variant and V-gene and J-gene trimming of TCR beta chains was found in a later genetic analysis and replicated in an independent cohort. Specific HLA alleles were associated with 15,000 to 20,000 TCR beta sequences at a false discovery rate of 0.05 in a later analysis. A total of about 150 TCR beta chains were listed by the study as associated with cytomegalovirus. Because the 87-base-pair reads could not distinguish some IMGT-functional V segments, including TRBV6-2 and TRBV6-3, those segments were excluded. A further reported finding was that TCR beta sequences accurately predicted the HLA-A and HLA-B alleles for most subjects in the first cohort. A group of highly shared sequence variants was considered likely to be a technical artifact of the sequencing pipeline. For the cohort, immune exposure information was limited to CMV serostatus. Roughly uniform sequencing depth across donors was assumed in presence/absence analyses, although this assumption may not hold. According to a later analysis, TCR association rates differed among HLA loci, with DRB1 alleles showing the most associated TCRs and HLA-C alleles showing the fewest. The earlier analysis of some 560 of the donors excluded roughly 17 rarely observed V segments, including chromosome 9 orphons, because counts were too low. A later analysis found that most CMV-associated TCR beta chains appeared HLA-restricted, with HLA associations seemingly driven largely by CMV exposure. When HLA alleles, especially DR and DQ, strongly co-occurred, attributing TCR associations to individual alleles was difficult. A later genetic analysis reported fewer N-insertions in productive TCRs among donors in an Asian-associated ancestry cluster than the approximately 670-donor mean. In a later analysis, HLA-associated TCR beta chains showed more clonal expansion and lower generation probabilities than non-associated chains that were equally common. In both the original and validation cohorts, the classifier was reported to diagnose cytomegalovirus status with high specificity and sensitivity. Because HLA typing was unavailable for some donors at each locus, only the typed subset was used in association tests. In this cohort, only TCR beta chains were sequenced, and detectable features were limited by the absence of alpha or paired-chain data. In an earlier analysis of approximately 600 of the donors, most TCR beta V segments were observed in productive rearrangements about 90% or about 30% of the time, broadly matching IMGT annotations. A few of the identified cytomegalovirus-associated TCR beta chains were confirmed in vitro to be specific for cytomegalovirus antigens. Most TCR sequences were seen in very few donors, while some public TCRs were found in many individuals.

The TCR was taken from a woman aged 45-65 years in good health and CMV-seropositive. The sequenced material came from PBMCs. The V and J segments used are TRBV18 and TRBJ1-1; the D segment could be TRBD1, given 5 matching bases. The CDR3 region has the sequence CASSRGGTEAFF. The DNA is TGTGCCAGCTCACGGGGGGGCACTGAAGCTTTCTTT. The full variable domain, with segments outside the CDR3 supplied by the reference TRBV18 and TRBJ1-1 proteins, appears as NAGVMQNPRHLVRRRGQEARLRCSPMKGHSHVYWYRQLPEEGLKFMVYLQKENIIDESGMPKERFSAEFPKEGPSILRIQQVVRGDSAAYFCASSRGGTEAFFGQGTRLTVV.